The rows below give T cell receptor beta chains drawn from one sample of a study of cytomegalovirus exposure and HLA in healthy donors. The method was immunoSEQ multiplex PCR; TCRdb's version includes in-frame clones alone and lacks a portion of them. Here the sample spans some 200,000 clones, 79% being singletons. Source material: PBMCs. Receptors were obtained from a girl aged 10 to 17 in good health and CMV-seropositive. Each CDR3 is given with its conserved first and last residue. A D gene is named only where the DNA matches it firmly. Only part of the rows carry a size: once, few, many, or a class if the clone is expanded.

abundance,j_gene,d_gene,v_gene,CDR3nt,CDR3aa
once,TRBJ1-5,NA,TRBV4-1,TGCGCCAGCAGCCAAGATGGGCCGATTAGCAATCAGCCCCAGCATTTT,CASSQDGPISNQPQHF
few,TRBJ2-5,TRBD1,TRBV7-2,TGTGCCAGCAGCCGAAAAACAGGGGGACAAGAGACCCAGTACTTC,CASSRKTGGQETQYF
NA,TRBJ1-1,TRBD1,TRBV5-1,TGCGCCAGCCGGGACAGGGAGGACGGGGAAGCTTTCTTT,CASRDREDGEAFF
NA,TRBJ2-1,NA,TRBV4-1,TGCGCCAGCAGCTTACAGGTCGACTGGAGCTCCTACAATGAGCAGTTCTTC,CASSLQVDWSSYNEQFF
NA,TRBJ1-2,TRBD1,TRBV4-3,TGCGCCAGCAGCCAAGATCTTAGGGGGCGATATGGCTACACCTTC,CASSQDLRGRYGYTF
NA,TRBJ2-5,TRBD2,TRBV2,TGTGCCAGCAGGCTAGCGGGGGGCAAAGAGACCCAGTACTTC,CASRLAGGKETQYF
NA,TRBJ2-2,TRBD1,TRBV6-5,TGTGCCAGCACCAAGACAGGGTACACCGGGGAGCTGTTTTTT,CASTKTGYTGELFF
NA,TRBJ2-5,NA,TRBV4-2,TGTGCCAGCAGCCAGGGCGGGGGCGCACAAGAGACCCAGTACTTC,CASSQGGGAQETQYF
NA,TRBJ2-5,NA,TRBV29-1,TGCAGCGTTGGGTCCGGTGGCATACCAGGGGAGACCCAGTACTTC,CSVGSGGIPGETQYF
NA,TRBJ2-3,TRBD2,TRBV29-1,TGCAGCCCTCGACTAGCTACTTATACGCAGTATTTT,CSPRLATYTQYF
once,TRBJ1-2,TRBD1,TRBV7-2,TGTGCCAGCAGCTTAGTAGGACAGGGCAATGGCTACACCTTC,CASSLVGQGNGYTF
NA,TRBJ2-3,TRBD1,TRBV7-9,TGTGCCAGCCCCAGGGGGCCAAGCACAGATACGCAGTATTTT,CASPRGPSTDTQYF
NA,TRBJ1-1,NA,TRBV6-5,TGTGCCAGCAGTTATCTACCAAGGTCAGGAAACACTGAAGCTTTCTTT,CASSYLPRSGNTEAFF
NA,TRBJ1-6,NA,TRBV27,TGTGCCAGCAGATCCGCCACGGGTCCCTATAATTCACCCCTCCACTTT,CASRSATGPYNSPLHF
NA,TRBJ1-4,NA,TRBV30,TGTGCCTGGAGTGGCGGGAGTCCAACTAATGAAAAACTGTTTTTT,CAWSGGSPTNEKLFF
few,TRBJ2-7,NA,TRBV5-1,TGCGCCAGCAGCTTGGCGACTCGCCCTTACGAGCAGTACTTC,CASSLATRPYEQYF
NA,TRBJ1-1,NA,TRBV5-1,TGCGCCAGCAGGGACATTTACACTGAAGCTTTCTTT,CASRDIYTEAFF
once,TRBJ1-2,TRBD1,TRBV7-2,TGTGCCAGCAGCCCAAACGGACAGGGAGGATATGGCTACACCTTC,CASSPNGQGGYGYTF